The following is a TCR beta chain sequence with its context. In this sample, this clonotype turned up many times. Its target antigen remains unknown. Base qualities are missing; no much larger clone stands one base away. The method was multiplex PCR. The data were produced on an Illumina HiSeq 4000. To build TCR beta libraries, CDR3 regions were amplified by Arm-PCR using iRepertoire HTBI primers. PCR products were gel purified before sequencing. As for the original processing: Gene usage analysis of CDR3 amino acid clonotypes used the 55 to 65 TRBV and 14 TRBJ segments found across samples. COPE and FqMerger were used to merge the filtered high-quality paired reads into contigs. BLAST was used to align contigs to IMGT TRBV, TRBD and TRBJ reference genes, and CDR3 was defined according to IMGT. Any clonotype with a frequency above 0.1% was counted as a highly expanded clone. Repertoire diversity was measured by Shannon entropy, and V-J evenness by the Gini coefficient. Public clonotypes were defined as clonotypes shared by more than one individual. In TCRdb, the public reads were trimmed at Q25 with fastp and aligned with MiXCR, with productive beta chains retained. Entries that share a CDR3 protein sequence are merged under the most common genes and DNA. The V and J calls follow TCRdb's processing rather than the paper's. In this sample the table shows 410,000 or so distinct CDR3 sequences, about 15% of which occur a single time. In total, the top ten clones hold approximately 16% of the sample.

The sample's time point, from its label and the paper: newly diagnosed GD, antithyroid drugs for less than 3 months. For both TCR sequencing and RNA sequencing, RNA was extracted from PBMCs using TRIzol. Graves' disease was diagnosed according to American Thyroid Association guidelines. Recruitment of patients was carried out at an endocrinology department in Xi'an, China. From each patient, around 9 milliliters of peripheral blood was collected into an EDTA anticoagulant tube. PBMCs were isolated by Ficoll Paque Plus density gradient separation without further T cell sorting. RNA quality was checked with an Agilent 2100 Bioanalyzer and agarose gel, and concentration with a NanoDrop 2000. This entry comes from a study of regulatory T cells in long-lasting Graves disease (dated by TCRdb to the early 2020s). Regarding the research as a whole: In the newly diagnosed Graves' disease group, patients had been taking antithyroid drugs for less than 3 months. Patients with persistent Graves' disease were compared with patients with newly diagnosed Graves' disease using TCR sequencing and RNA sequencing of peripheral blood. A total of around 35 samples underwent TCR sequencing, from roughly 13 patients with persistent Graves' disease and 20 patients with newly diagnosed Graves' disease. The study was conducted in China and was registered as a clinical trial. Overall study outcomes, separate from this receptor: Only the TCR beta chain was sequenced and analyzed. More public clonotypes were shared among persistent patients (around 2,600) than among newly diagnosed patients (approximately 930). Compared with newly diagnosed patients, persistent Graves' disease patients had lower TCR Shannon entropy and fewer highly expanded clones, which suggests clonal expansion. TRBV28, TRBJ1-2 and TRBJ2-5 were preferentially used in persistent disease, while TRBV20-1 and TRBJ2-1 were favored in newly diagnosed disease. Because the primary lesion, thyroid tissue, could not be accessed, the study looked at peripheral blood alone. As a limitation, the authors acknowledged that the small sample size may reduce accuracy.

Spanning cysteine to phenylalanine, the CDR3 consists of 13 amino acids. Only the CDR3 portion is preserved as DNA: 39 bases, with reading frame beginning at the first base. The junction carries 15 bases between V and J, which are trimmed by 6 bases and 7 bases respectively. As encoded in the germline V gene, CDR1 is MDHEN while CDR2 is SYDVKM. The data also belong to a second study, concerning T cells in Graves' hyperthyroidism and ophthalmopathy. The second paper further reports: Graves' hyperthyroidism was defined as stable when no progression to ophthalmopathy occurred over 18 months of follow-up. The hyperthyroidism patients were between 18 and 65 years old and newly diagnosed, with a disease duration of less than 2 months. The study excluded patients with uncontrolled infections, other autoimmune diseases, pregnancy or lactation. Diagnoses were established on the basis of clinical symptoms, serum thyroxine and TRAb, thyroid ultrasound, and orbital computed tomography. For the first round of RT-PCR on the TCR CDR3, the HTBI primer set was used together with the Qiagen OneStep RT-PCR kit. Blood samples also contained most of the expanded thyroid clonotypes (frequency above 0.001), which suggests that blood repertoires may reflect thyroid immune responses. A model built on a 13 V-J signature distinguished ophthalmopathy from stable hyperthyroidism, reaching about 88% sensitivity and about 81% specificity in cross-validation and 80%/75% in testing. In validation, the model predicted progression to ophthalmopathy a median of approximately 6.6 months before onset, with around 70% sensitivity and about 75% specificity. A discovery cohort of roughly 100 patients, about 40 with Graves' ophthalmopathy and fewer than 65 with stable Graves' hyperthyroidism, was used to find distinguishing TCR V-J signatures. An independent validation cohort of around 19 hyperthyroidism patients and more than 15 patients who later progressed to ophthalmopathy tested prospective prediction of ophthalmopathy. The 95 to 100 discovery patients were randomly split 7:3 into training and test sets. The study also compared thyroid tissue and blood T-cell repertoires from over 5 Graves' hyperthyroidism patients. After blood sampling, hyperthyroidism patients were treated with methimazole at a starting dose of 30 mg daily, and ophthalmopathy patients were treated with high-dose intravenous methylprednisolone. Libraries were constructed in a second round of multiplex PCR, after which size selection and purification were carried out. Sequencing of the libraries was done on an Illumina HiSeq2000 using paired-end 100 bp reads. SOAPnuke was used to process the raw data, removing reads that contained adapters or uncalled bases, had a mean Phred below 15, or lacked an exact match to the constant primer or identifier. High-quality paired reads were merged using COPE v1.2.5, and each unique nucleotide sequence was defined as a clonotype. MiTCR v1.1 was used to align clonotypes to the IMGT TRBV, TRBD and TRBJ reference segments. Only V-J combinations with frequency above 0.0001, covering 99% to 99.2% of repertoires, were analysed. The TCS score was defined as the ratio of F50 (clonal expansion) to E x V (chaos), calculated using BLOSUM62-based TCRdist between CDR3 peptides within each V-J. Welch's t-statistics and random forest reduced fewer than 550 V-J features to some 14, which were used in a naive Bayes classifier (R e1071). Sample size was not statistically predetermined, and blinding of investigators to group allocation was not performed. TCR Vbeta CDR3 sequencing of 130 to 150 peripheral blood samples (43 ophthalmopathy, approximately 80 hyperthyroidism and some 17 progressor patients) is reported in the paper.

Recombination connected TRBV28 to TRBJ1-2; TRBD1 might be the D gene, on 6 matching bases. The receptor comes from a woman in her twenties or thirties with Graves disease. Donor details come from another sample of the same person, matched by shared clones. The sample in question was peripheral blood mononuclear cells (PBMCs), obtained at new diagnosis, from a patient treated with antithyroid drugs. The CDR3: CASSSEGGGGYTF. In nucleotides, the sequence is TGTGCCAGCAGCTCCGAGGGGGGCGGTGGCTACACCTTC.